This TCR beta chain derives from a study of blood T cell repertoires in COVID-19 (dated by TCRdb to the early 2020s). A note on the overall study: The collaborator samples originated in the United States, Italy and Spain and spanned the acute and convalescent phases of COVID-19. Where available, HLA class I and class II types were obtained from metadata supplied by the sample provider rather than from assay-based typing. The samples were drawn from the first 160 participants of the ongoing ImmuneRACE study and from 1,200 or so subjects provided by 6 global collaborators. A de-identified subject ID, COVID-19 status, age in years and sex were almost always included in the sample metadata. The prospective study material was composed of cDNA or gDNA derived from T cells, B-cell-depleted T cells, or PBMCs. Deeply sampled blood TCRbeta repertoires from subjects exposed to, actively infected with, or recovered from COVID-19 were included in the dataset. The repertoires were released in a freely available public database meant as a resource for research on the immune response to SARS-CoV-2. Points the paper makes about the study in general: How much clinical and demographic metadata was included differed by source and by participant, and the metadata was provided uncurated.

The junction shows trimming of 5 bases on V and 4 bases on J, and the gene matches do not reach 8 bases of it. Its CDR3 holds 16 amino acids, cysteine through phenylalanine. Only the CDR3 part of the read is kept: 48 bases, read in frame from the first base. CDR1 and CDR2 are drawn from the germline V gene: SGHNT, YENEEA. A note on this clone: The antigen it recognizes is unknown. One base away there is no much larger clone; base qualities are not given.

In the prospective study, participants were roughly 18 to 100 years old, resided in fewer than 25 geographic areas of the United States, and were enrolled through a virtual design. To assign participants to cohorts, the prospective study relied on clinical history that participants themselves reported in a screening survey and a study questionnaire. In the prospective study, whole blood, serum and a nasopharyngeal or oropharyngeal swab were collected from each participant by mobile phlebotomists. Over a roughly 2-month period, participants in the prospective study had the option of providing additional blood draws and questionnaires. Blood samples from the prospective study were shipped frozen or at room temperature prior to DNA extraction. TCRbeta CDR3 regions were amplified from genomic DNA by means of the immunoSEQ Assay, a bias-controlled multiplex PCR. In the source study's methods: Nucleated cell counts per sample were estimated from amplification of reference gene primers within the assay. To quantify the absolute abundance of each unique TCRbeta CDR3 rearrangement, sequence reads were collapsed and filtered. For each sample, productive Simpson clonality was calculated as the square root of Simpson's diversity index across productive rearrangements. Here the immuneACCESS table is served through TCRdb, limited to in-frame sequences with V and J called. Missing clones are a known gap in these copies; in checked studies unresolved V genes cover under half, and the rest lacks a known reason. V and J calls and clone size are copied from that table; D and trimming were computed from the DNA. The sample contains approximately 150,000 clones, 80% to 90% of them found a single time. The ten largest account for around 2.4% of the sample.

The sample taken for sequencing was PBMCs or T cells enriched from blood (not recorded which). The V and J genes are TRBV11-3 and TRBJ1-4; 9 of the junction bases match TRBD1. The sequence was obtained from a man aged 40-49 years with acute COVID-19. The CDR3 is CASSIPTGGCNEKLFF. The DNA is TGTGCCAGCAGCATTCCAACAGGGGGCTGTAATGAAAAACTGTTTTTT. With all but the CDR3 taken from the reference TRBV11-3 and TRBJ1-4 genes, the full variable domain is: EAGVVQSPRYKIIEKKQPVAFWCNPISGHNTLYWYLQNLGQGPELLIRYENEEAVDDSQLPKDRFSAERLKGVDSTLKIQPAELGDSAVYLCASSIPTGGCNEKLFFGSGTQLSVL.